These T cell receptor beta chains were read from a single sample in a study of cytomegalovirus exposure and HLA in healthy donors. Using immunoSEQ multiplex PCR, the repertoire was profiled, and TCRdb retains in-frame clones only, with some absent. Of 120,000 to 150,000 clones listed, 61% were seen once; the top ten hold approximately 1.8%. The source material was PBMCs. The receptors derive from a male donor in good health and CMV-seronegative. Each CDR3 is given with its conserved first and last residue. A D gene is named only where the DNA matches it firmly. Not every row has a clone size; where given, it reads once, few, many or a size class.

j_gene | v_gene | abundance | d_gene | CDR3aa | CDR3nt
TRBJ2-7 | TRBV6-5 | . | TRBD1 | CASRPRGRQDGQYF | TGTGCCAGCAGGCCCAGGGGGCGGCAGGACGGGCAGTACTTC
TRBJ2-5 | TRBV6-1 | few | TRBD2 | CASSELAGGQETQYF | TGTGCCAGCAGTGAACTAGCGGGGGGCCAAGAGACCCAGTACTTC
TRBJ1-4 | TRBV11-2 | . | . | CASSFSGTPNEKLFF | TGTGCCAGCAGTTTTTCCGGGACACCCAATGAAAAACTGTTTTTT
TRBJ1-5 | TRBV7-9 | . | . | CASSRGGAQGQPQHF | TGTGCCAGCAGTCGGGGGGGGGCGCAGGGACAGCCCCAGCATTTT
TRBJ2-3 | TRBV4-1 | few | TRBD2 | CASSQDPPGTSLDTQYF | TGCGCCAGCAGCCAAGATCCCCCCGGGACTAGCTTGGATACGCAGTATTTT
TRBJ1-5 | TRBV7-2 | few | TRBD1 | CASSLAGQFQPQHF | TGTGCCAGCAGCTTAGCGGGACAGTTCCAGCCCCAGCATTTT
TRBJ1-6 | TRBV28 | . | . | CASSLTGWGWDSPLHF | TGTGCCAGCAGTCTAACAGGGTGGGGCTGGGATTCACCCCTCCACTTT
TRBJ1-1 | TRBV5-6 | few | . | CASRGWTEAFF | TGTGCCAGCCGGGGTTGGACTGAAGCTTTCTTT
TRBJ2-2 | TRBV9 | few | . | CASSTHGDTGELFF | TGTGCCAGCAGCACTCACGGGGATACCGGGGAGCTGTTTTTT
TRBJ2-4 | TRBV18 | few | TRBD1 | CASSLGQENIQYF | TGTGCCAGCTCACTCGGACAGGAAAACATTCAGTACTTC
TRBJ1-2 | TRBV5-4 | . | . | CASSPLRGGGGYTF | TGTGCCAGCAGCCCCCTTAGGGGAGGGGGAGGCTACACCTTC
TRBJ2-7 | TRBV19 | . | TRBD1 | CASSMQGATEQYF | TGTGCCAGTAGTATGCAGGGGGCGACCGAGCAGTACTTC
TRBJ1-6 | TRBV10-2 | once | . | CASETGTYNSPLHF | TGCGCCAGTGAGACAGGCACCTATAATTCACCCCTCCACTTT
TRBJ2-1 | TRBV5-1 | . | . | CASSGGQLNNEQFF | TGCGCCAGCAGCGGCGGACAGCTCAACAATGAGCAGTTCTTC
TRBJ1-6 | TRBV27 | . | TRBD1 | CASAPSKDRTYGNSPLHF | TGTGCCAGCGCCCCGTCCAAGGACAGGACCTACGGCAATTCACCCCTCCACTTT
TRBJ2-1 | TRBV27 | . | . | CASSLGTYSYNEQFF | TGTGCCAGCAGTTTAGGTACTTACTCCTACAATGAGCAGTTCTTC
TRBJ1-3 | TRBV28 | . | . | CASSPQYSGNTIYF | TGTGCCAGCAGTCCCCAGTACTCTGGAAACACCATATATTTT
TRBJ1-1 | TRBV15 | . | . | CATSRDRGLGTEAFF | TGTGCCACCAGCAGAGATAGGGGGTTGGGCACTGAAGCTTTCTTT
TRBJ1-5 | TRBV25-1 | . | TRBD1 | CASTEWTGCSNQPQHF | TGTGCCAGCACCGAGTGGACAGGGTGTAGCAATCAGCCCCAGCATTTT
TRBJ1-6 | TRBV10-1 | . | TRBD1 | CASSERWTGNVNSPLHF | TGCGCCAGCAGTGAGCGTTGGACAGGGAATGTAAATTCACCCCTCCACTTT
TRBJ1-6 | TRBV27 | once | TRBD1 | CASSPRDRGNSPLHF | TGTGCCAGCAGTCCCCGGGACAGGGGTAATTCACCCCTCCACTTT
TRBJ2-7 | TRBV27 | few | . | CASSLGNSATYEQYF | TGTGCCAGCAGTTTAGGTAATAGCGCGACCTACGAGCAGTACTTC
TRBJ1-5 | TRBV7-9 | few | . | CASSLAGAGIGNQPQHF | TGTGCCAGCAGCTTGGCGGGGGCGGGAATTGGGAATCAGCCCCAGCATTTT
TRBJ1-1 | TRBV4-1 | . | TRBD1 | CASSQLQGVNTEAFF | TGCGCCAGCAGCCAACTTCAGGGGGTGAACACTGAAGCTTTCTTT
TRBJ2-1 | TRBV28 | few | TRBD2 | CASSTGTTSFTYNEQFF | TGTGCCAGCAGCACCGGGACTACATCCTTCACCTACAATGAGCAGTTCTTC
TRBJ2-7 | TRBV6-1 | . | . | CASSERQFFSDEQYF | TGTGCCAGCAGTGAAAGGCAGTTCTTTAGCGACGAGCAGTACTTC
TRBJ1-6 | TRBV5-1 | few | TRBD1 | CASSFTGTGSLLGSPLHF | TGCGCCAGCAGCTTTACCGGGACAGGGAGTTTATTGGGCTCACCCCTCCACTTT
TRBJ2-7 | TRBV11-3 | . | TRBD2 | CASSLLAGDYEQYF | TGTGCCAGCAGCTTACTAGCGGGTGACTACGAGCAGTACTTC
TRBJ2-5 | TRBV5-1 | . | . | CSSSTGTSYQETQYF | TGCTCCAGCAGCACCGGGACTTCGTACCAAGAGACCCAGTACTTC
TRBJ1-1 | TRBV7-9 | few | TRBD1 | CASSTRDRAFVAFF | TGTGCCAGCAGCACCCGGGACAGGGCGTTTGTAGCTTTCTTT
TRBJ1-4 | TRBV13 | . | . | CASSFGPTNEKLFF | TGTGCCAGCAGCTTTGGGCCAACTAATGAAAAACTGTTTTTT
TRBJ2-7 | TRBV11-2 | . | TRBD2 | CASSRGGVPYEQYF | TGTGCCAGCAGCCGGGGAGGGGTGCCCTACGAGCAGTACTTC
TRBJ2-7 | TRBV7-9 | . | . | CSSSLAPGSGSYEQYF | TGTTCCAGCAGCTTAGCACCCGGGTCCGGCTCCTACGAGCAGTACTTC
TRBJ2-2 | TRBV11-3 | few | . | CASSQTGPAENTGELFF | TGTGCCAGCAGCCAAACAGGGCCCGCCGAGAACACCGGGGAGCTGTTTTTT
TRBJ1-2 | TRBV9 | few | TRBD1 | CASSVQGQSYGYTF | TGTGCCAGCAGCGTACAGGGACAGTCCTACGGCTACACCTTC
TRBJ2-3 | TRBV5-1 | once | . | CASSLDTGETDTQYF | TGCGCCAGCAGCTTGGATACAGGAGAAACAGATACGCAGTATTTT